The entry below gives a single TCR beta chain sequence along with its context. The data were taken from a study of blood T cell repertoires in COVID-19. Cohorts were based on clinical histories the participants reported. All exposed participants met a person with COVID-19 within 2 weeks before entering the study. Generated by immunoSEQ multiplex PCR, the TCRdb table keeps only in-frame clones and is missing some. The top ten hold 5.2% of the sample, which has about 150,000 clones, approximately 83% seen once. The sequencing input was PBMCs or T cells enriched from blood (not recorded which). This receptor was obtained from a man between 65 and 85 years old who had been exposed to COVID-19.

DNA of the CDR3: TGTGCCAGCAGCTCCCCGGACAGGGTGCAAGAGACCCAGTACTTC. The encoded protein is CASSSPDRVQETQYF. The rearrangement uses TRBV5-8 and TRBJ2-5, with 8 bases lining up with TRBD1. Germline values: CDR1 SGHTS, CDR2 YDEGEE. This CDR3 has 15 residues. The V segment lost 3 bases and the J segment 2 bases; nucleotides outside the gene matches: 6.